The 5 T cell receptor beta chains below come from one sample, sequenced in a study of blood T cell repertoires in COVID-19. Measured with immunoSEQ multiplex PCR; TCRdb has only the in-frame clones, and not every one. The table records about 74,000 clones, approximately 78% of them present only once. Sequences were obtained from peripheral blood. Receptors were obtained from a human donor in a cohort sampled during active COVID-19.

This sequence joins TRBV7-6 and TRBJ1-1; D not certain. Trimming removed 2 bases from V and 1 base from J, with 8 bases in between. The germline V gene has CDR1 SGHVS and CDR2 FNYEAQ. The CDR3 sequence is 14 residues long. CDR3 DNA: TGTGCCAGCAGCTTAAACGGGGAGAACACTGAAGCTTTCTTT. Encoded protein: CASSLNGENTEAFF.

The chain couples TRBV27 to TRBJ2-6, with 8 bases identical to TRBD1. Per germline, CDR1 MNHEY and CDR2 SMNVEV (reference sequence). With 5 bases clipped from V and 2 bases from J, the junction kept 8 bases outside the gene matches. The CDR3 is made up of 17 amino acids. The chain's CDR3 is CASSPRTGSPGANVLTF. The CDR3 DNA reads TGTGCCAGCAGTCCACGGACAGGGTCCCCTGGGGCCAACGTCCTGACTTTC.

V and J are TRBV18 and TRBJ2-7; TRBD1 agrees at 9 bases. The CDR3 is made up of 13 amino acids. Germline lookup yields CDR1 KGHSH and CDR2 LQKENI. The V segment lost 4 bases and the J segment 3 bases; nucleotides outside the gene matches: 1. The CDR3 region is CASSLGQGYEQYF. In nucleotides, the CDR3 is TGTGCCAGCTCACTGGGACAGGGCTACGAGCAGTACTTC.

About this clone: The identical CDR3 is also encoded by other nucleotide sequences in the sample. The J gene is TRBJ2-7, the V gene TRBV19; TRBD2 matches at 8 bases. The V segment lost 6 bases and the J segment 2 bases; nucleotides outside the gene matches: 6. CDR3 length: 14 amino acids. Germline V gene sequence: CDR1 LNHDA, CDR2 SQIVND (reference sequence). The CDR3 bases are TGTGCCAGTAGCACCAGCGGGAGTCCCTACGAGCAGTACTTC. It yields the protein CASSTSGSPYEQYF.

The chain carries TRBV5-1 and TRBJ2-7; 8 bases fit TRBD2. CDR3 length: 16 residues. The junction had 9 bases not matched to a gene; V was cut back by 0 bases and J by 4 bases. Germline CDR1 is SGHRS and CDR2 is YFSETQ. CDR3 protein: CASSLAGTGGTYEQYF. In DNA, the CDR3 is TGCGCCAGCAGCTTGGCCGGGACGGGAGGGACGTACGAGCAGTACTTC.